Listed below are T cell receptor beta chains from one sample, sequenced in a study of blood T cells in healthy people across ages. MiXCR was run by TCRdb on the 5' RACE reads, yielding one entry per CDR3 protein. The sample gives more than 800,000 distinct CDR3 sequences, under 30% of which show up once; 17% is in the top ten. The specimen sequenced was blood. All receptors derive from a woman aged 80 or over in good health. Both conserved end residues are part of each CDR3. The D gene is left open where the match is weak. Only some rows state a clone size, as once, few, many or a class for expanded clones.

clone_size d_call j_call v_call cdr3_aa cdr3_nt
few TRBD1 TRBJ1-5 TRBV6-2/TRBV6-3 CASSYVFGQGNQPQHF TGTGCCAGCAGTTATGTGTTTGGACAGGGAAATCAGCCCCAGCATTTT
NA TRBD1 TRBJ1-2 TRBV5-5 CASSHGQALNYGYTF TGTGCCAGCAGCCACGGACAGGCGCTTAACTATGGCTACACCTTC
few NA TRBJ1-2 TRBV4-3 CASSHGSPNYGYTF TGCGCCAGCAGCCACGGCAGCCCTAACTATGGCTACACCTTC
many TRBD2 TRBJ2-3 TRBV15 CATSSPGGSAGGRSTDTQYF TGTGCCACCAGCTCCCCGGGGGGGTCCGCCGGGGGGCGAAGCACAGATACGCAGTATTTT
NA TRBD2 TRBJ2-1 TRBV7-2 CASSLSGTRGYNEQFF TGTGCCAGCAGCCTATCCGGGACTAGAGGTTACAATGAGCAGTTCTTC
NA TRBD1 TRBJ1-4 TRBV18 CASRSGTGAEKLFF TGTGCCAGCCGATCCGGGACAGGGGCGGAAAAACTGTTTTTT
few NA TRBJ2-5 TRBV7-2 CASRLDLHPSETQYF TGTGCCAGCAGACTAGACCTTCACCCCTCGGAGACCCAGTACTTC
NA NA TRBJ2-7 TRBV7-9 CASSIYNEQYF TGTGCCAGCAGCATTTACAATGAGCAGTACTTC
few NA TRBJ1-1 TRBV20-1 CSARDRAGWNTEAFF TGCAGTGCTAGAGATCGCGCAGGTTGGAACACTGAAGCTTTCTTT
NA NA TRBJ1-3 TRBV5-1 CASQEGFLPGNTIYF TGCGCCAGCCAAGAGGGCTTCCTTCCAGGAAACACCATATATTTT
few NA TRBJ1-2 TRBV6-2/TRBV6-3 CASSSSGGPYYGYTF TGTGCCAGCAGCTCCAGTGGGGGGCCATACTATGGCTACACCTTC
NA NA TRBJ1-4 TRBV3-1 CASSLAGAGTNEKLFF TGTGCCAGCAGCCTGGCGGGGGCTGGAACTAATGAAAAACTGTTTTTT
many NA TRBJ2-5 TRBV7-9 CASSLKSQETQYF TGTGCCAGCAGCTTAAAGTCCCAAGAGACCCAGTACTTC
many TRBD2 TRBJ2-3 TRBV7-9 CASSKRLAVSTDTQYF TGTGCCAGCAGTAAACGACTAGCGGTCAGCACAGATACGCAGTATTTT
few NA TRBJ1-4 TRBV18 CASSPGVRDEKLFF TGTGCCAGCTCACCGGGGGTGAGGGATGAAAAACTGTTTTTT
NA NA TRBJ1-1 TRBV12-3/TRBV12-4 CASTRQANTEAFF TGTGCCAGCACCAGACAGGCGAACACTGAAGCTTTCTTT
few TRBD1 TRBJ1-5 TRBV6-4 CASSREPGGQPQHF TGTGCCAGCAGCAGGGAGCCAGGGGGCCAGCCCCAGCATTTT
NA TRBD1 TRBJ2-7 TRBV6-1 CASSTGGLVGEQYF TGTGCCAGCAGTACAGGGGGATTGGTTGGCGAGCAGTACTTC
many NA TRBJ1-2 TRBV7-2 CASSHNTATNYGYTF TGTGCCAGCAGTCACAACACAGCCACTAACTATGGCTACACCTTC
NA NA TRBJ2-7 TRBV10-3 CAIRATESYEQYF TGTGCCATCAGAGCGACAGAGTCCTACGAGCAGTACTTC
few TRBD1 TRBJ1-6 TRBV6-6 CASSWQGGKSNSPLHF TGTGCCAGCAGTTGGCAGGGGGGGAAGAGTAATTCACCCCTCCACTTT
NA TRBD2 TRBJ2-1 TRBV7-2 CASSFSGRASREQFF TGTGCCAGCAGCTTCTCCGGGAGGGCCTCGAGGGAGCAGTTCTTC
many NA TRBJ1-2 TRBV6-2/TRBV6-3 CASSYSSEIYGYTF TGTGCCAGCAGTTACTCTTCTGAGATCTATGGCTACACCTTC
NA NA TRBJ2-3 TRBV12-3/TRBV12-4 CASSVSVDTQYF TGTGCCAGCAGCGTATCGGTGGATACGCAGTATTTT
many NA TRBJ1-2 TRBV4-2 CASSQVVGTDNYGYTF TGTGCCAGCAGCCAAGTAGTCGGGACGGATAACTATGGCTACACCTTC
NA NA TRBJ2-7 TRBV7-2 CASSLEGEFPYEQYF TGTGCCAGCAGCTTAGAGGGAGAGTTCCCCTACGAGCAGTACTTC
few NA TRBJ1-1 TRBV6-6 CASNDRTVLNTEAFF TGTGCCAGCAACGACCGGACAGTGTTGAACACTGAAGCTTTCTTT
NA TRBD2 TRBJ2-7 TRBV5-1 CASSLGSAGGREQYF TGCGCCAGCAGCTTGGGATCGGCGGGGGGGCGCGAGCAGTACTTC
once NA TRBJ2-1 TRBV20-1 CSARDYRGGHNEQFF TGCAGTGCTAGAGATTACAGGGGAGGACACAATGAGCAGTTCTTC
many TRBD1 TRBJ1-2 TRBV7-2 CASSSRQGARGYTF TGTGCCAGCAGCTCCCGACAGGGGGCGCGAGGCTACACCTTC
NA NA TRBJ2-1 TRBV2 CASTTRRDEQFF TGTGCCAGCACAACAAGGAGGGATGAGCAGTTCTTC
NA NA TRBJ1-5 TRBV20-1 CSAAPRRKNQPQHF TGCAGTGCTGCGCCGAGACGGAAAAATCAGCCCCAGCATTTT
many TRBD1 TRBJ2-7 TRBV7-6 CASSPTNPGTGYEQYF TGTGCCAGCAGTCCGACCAACCCGGGGACAGGATACGAGCAGTACTTC
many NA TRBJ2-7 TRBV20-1 CSANTGLATYEQYF TGCAGTGCCAACACAGGGCTAGCTACCTACGAGCAGTACTTC
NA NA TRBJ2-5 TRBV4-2 CASSQEPAGPYNEQYF TGTGCCAGCAGTCAAGAGCCTGCGGGGCCATACAATGAGCAGTACTTC
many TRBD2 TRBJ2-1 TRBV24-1 CATSDGAGRYNEQFF TGTGCCACCAGTGATGGAGCGGGGCGCTACAATGAGCAGTTCTTC
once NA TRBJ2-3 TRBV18 CASSPVGSPPTDTQYF TGTGCCAGCTCACCAGTGGGATCCCCCCCCACAGATACGCAGTATTTT
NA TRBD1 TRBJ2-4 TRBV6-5 CASSYRGQGNIQYF TGTGCCAGCAGTTACAGGGGACAGGGGAACATTCAGTACTTC
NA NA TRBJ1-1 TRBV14 CASSQAAYLTEAFF TGTGCCAGCAGCCAAGCGGCGTACCTGACTGAAGCTTTCTTT
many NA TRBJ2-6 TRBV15 CATSRVSSGANVLTF TGTGCCACCAGCAGAGTGAGCTCTGGGGCCAACGTCCTGACTTTC
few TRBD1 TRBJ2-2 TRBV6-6 CASSPGGTGIAGELFF TGTGCCAGCAGCCCCGGAGGGACAGGAATCGCCGGGGAGCTGTTTTTT